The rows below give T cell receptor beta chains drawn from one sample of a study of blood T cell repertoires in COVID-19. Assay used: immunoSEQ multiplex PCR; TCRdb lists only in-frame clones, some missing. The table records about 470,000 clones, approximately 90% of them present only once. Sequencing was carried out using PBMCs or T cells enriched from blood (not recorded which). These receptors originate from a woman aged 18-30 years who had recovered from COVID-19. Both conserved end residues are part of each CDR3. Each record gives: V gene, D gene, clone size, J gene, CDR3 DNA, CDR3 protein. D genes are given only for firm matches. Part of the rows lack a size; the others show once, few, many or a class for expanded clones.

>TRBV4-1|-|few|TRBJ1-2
TGCGCCAGCAGCCAAACGGGGAGGGGCGCTAACTATGGCTACACCTTC
CASSQTGRGANYGYTF
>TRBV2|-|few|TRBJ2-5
TGTGCCAGCAGTGTTGACCGGGGGTCGGAGACCCAGTACTTC
CASSVDRGSETQYF
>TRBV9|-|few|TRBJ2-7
TGTGCCAGCAGCGCCGGACAGTCCGACGAGCAGTACTTC
CASSAGQSDEQYF
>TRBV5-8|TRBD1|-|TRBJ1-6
TGTGCCAGCAGCTTGGGGGGACAGGGTTCACCCCTCCACTTT
CASSLGGQGSPLHF
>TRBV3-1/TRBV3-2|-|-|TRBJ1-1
TGTGCCAGCAGCCAAGATCTGGCGGAAGAAGCTTTCTTT
CASSQDLAEEAFF
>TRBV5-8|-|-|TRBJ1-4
TGTGCCAGCAGCTGGCCAGGTGAAAAACTGTTTTTT
CASSWPGEKLFF
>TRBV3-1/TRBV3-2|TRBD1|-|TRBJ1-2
TGTGCCAGCAGCCAAGAAGGGTCTTGGCTCGGGACAGGTTATGGCTACACCTTC
CASSQEGSWLGTGYGYTF
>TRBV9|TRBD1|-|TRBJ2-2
TGTGCCAGCAGCGTGGGACAGGGCTCCGGGGAGCTGTTTTTT
CASSVGQGSGELFF
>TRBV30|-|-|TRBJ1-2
TGTGCCTGGCTCCCCCGGACGGGGGGCTACACCTTC
CAWLPRTGGYTF
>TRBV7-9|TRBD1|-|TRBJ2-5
TGTGCCAGCAGCCCCACGCTTGGGACAGGGCCAGAGACCCAGTACTTC
CASSPTLGTGPETQYF
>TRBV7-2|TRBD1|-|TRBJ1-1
TGTGCCAGCAGCTCCGAGGGACAGGAGAACACTGAAGCTTTCTTT
CASSSEGQENTEAFF
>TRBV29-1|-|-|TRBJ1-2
TGCAGCGTTGGTGCGCTAAGTGATGGCTACACCTTC
CSVGALSDGYTF
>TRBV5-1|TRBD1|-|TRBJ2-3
TGCGCCAGCACCGAGGACAGGGATGGAGATACGCAGTATTTT
CASTEDRDGDTQYF
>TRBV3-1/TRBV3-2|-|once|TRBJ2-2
TGTGCCAGCAGCCCTTTGGCGGGGACGAACACCGGGGAGCTGTTTTTT
CASSPLAGTNTGELFF
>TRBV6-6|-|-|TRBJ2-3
TGTGCCAGCAGTTACGACACCACAGATACGCAGTATTTT
CASSYDTTDTQYF
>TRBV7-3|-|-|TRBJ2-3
TGTGCCAGCAGTTCCGACTCAAACCCCACAGATACGCAGTATTTT
CASSSDSNPTDTQYF
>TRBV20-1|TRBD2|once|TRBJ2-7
TGCAGTGCCGGATCGTGGGGGGGGAGGAACTTC
CSAGSWGGRNF
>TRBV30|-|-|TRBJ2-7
TGTGCCTGGAGTGTAAGGGGCCAGAGCTTTTACGAGCAGTACTTC
CAWSVRGQSFYEQYF
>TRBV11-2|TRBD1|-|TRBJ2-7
TGTGCCAGCAGCTTAGGAGCGGGACAGGGGGAATACGAGCAGTACTTC
CASSLGAGQGEYEQYF
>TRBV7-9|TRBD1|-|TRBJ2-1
TGTGCCAGCAGCACAGACAGGGGCGCCCACAATGAGCAGTTCTTC
CASSTDRGAHNEQFF
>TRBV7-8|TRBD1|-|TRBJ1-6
TGTGCCAGCAGCTCAGGGGGCCGGGGTTCACCCCTCCACTTT
CASSSGGRGSPLHF
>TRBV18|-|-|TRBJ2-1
TGTGCCAGCTCGGTTCTCGGGTCAGAAAGAACCCTGCGGGGCCATGAGCAGTTCTTC
CASSVLGSERTLRGHEQFF
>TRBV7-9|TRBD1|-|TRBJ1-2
TGTGCCAGCAGCTCCAAGACCGACAGGGTAGATGGCTACACCTTC
CASSSKTDRVDGYTF
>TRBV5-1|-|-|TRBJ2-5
TGCGCCAGCAAACGGCTAGTCGACCAAGAGACCCAGTACTTC
CASKRLVDQETQYF
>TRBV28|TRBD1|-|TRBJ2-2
TGTGCCAGCAGTCCCGGGACAGGGGAAGCAGGCACCGGGGAGCTGTTTTTT
CASSPGTGEAGTGELFF
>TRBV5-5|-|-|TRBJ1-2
TGTGCCAGCAGTCCCGAGGGGGGGTATGGCTACACCTTC
CASSPEGGYGYTF
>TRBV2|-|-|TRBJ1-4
TGTGCCAGCAAGATACTAACGGGTGCAACTAATGAAAAACTGTTTTTT
CASKILTGATNEKLFF
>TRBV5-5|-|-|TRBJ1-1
TGTGCCAGCAGCTCCGACAGCCGGAACACTGAAGCTTTCTTT
CASSSDSRNTEAFF
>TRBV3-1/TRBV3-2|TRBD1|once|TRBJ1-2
TGTGCCAGCAGCCAAGGGGGGACAGGGAGGATCTATGGCTACACCTTC
CASSQGGTGRIYGYTF